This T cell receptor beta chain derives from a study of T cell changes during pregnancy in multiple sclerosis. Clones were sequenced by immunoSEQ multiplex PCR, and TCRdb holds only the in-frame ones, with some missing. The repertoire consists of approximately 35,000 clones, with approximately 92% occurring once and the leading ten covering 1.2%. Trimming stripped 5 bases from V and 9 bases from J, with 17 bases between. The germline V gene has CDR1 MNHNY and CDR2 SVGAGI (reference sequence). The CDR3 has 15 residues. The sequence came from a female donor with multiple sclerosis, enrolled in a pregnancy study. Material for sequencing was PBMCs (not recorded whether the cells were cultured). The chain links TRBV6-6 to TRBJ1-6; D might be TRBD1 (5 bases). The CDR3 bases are TGTGCCAGCAGTCCCCCGGGGCAGACCGTTTCACCCCTCCACTTT. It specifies CASSPPGQTVSPLHF.